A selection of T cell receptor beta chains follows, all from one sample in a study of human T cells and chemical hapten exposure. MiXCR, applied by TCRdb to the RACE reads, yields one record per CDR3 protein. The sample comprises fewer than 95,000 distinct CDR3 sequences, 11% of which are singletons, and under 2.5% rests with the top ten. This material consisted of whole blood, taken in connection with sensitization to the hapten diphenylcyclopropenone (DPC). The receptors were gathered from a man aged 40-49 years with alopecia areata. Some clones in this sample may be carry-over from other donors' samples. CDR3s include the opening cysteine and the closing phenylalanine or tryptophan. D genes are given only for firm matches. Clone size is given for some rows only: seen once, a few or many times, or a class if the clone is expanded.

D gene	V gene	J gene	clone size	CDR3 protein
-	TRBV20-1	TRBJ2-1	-	CSARTYSGEQFF
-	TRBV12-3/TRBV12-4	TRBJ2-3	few	CASSSFSGSSTDTQYF
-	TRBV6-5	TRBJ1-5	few	CATRNGVNQPQHF
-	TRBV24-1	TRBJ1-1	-	CATSDLGERFEEAFF
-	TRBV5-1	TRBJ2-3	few	CASSVSGRVSDTQYF
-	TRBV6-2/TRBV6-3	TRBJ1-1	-	CASSIDRITEAFF
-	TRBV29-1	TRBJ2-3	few	CSVVEFTDTQYF
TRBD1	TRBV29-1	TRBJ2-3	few	CSVYRDRGSTDTQYF
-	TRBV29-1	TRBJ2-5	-	CSVELREPGRETQYF
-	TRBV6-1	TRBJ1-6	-	CASSDWQNNSPLHF
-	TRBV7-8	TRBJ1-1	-	CASSPTWPNTEAFF
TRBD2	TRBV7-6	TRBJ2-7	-	CASSSRLSGTRHEQYF
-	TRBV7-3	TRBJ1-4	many	CASSLNVEEQVEKLFF
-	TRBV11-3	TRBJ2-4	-	CASSPGEGTPKNIQYF
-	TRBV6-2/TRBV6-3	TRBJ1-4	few	CASSTTEQGRKLFF
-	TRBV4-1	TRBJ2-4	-	CASSQDGGGGRTDIQYF
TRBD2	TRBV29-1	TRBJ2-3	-	CSGSTAGGYTDTQYF
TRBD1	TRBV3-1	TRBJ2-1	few	CASSQSALGTGVMTYNEQFF
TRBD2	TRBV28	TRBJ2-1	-	CASSLRGGRTYNEQFF
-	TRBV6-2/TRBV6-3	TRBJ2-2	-	CATRGTPGTGELFF
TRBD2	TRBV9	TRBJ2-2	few	CASSPGGGERAGELFF
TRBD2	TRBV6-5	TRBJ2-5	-	CASSYWDAAGGETQYF
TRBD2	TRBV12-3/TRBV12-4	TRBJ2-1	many	CASSLLAGHNEQFF
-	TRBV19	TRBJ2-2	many	CASSIGRNTGELFF
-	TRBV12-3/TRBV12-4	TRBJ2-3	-	CASSLAHVDTQYF
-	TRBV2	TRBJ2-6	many	CASSGGLGANVLTF
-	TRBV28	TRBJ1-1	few	CASSLWSSEAFF
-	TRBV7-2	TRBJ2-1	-	CASSSPGVSYNEQFF
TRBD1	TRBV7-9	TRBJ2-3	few	CASSLRRDRGIGTQYF
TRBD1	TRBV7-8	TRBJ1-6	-	CASSLQGAGSYNSPLHF
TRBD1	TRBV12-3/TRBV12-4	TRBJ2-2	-	CASRQTGIANTGELFF
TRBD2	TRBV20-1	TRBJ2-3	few	CSARGSSGITDTQYF
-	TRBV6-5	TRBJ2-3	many	CASSWNGVRRSTDTQYF
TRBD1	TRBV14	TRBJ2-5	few	CASSQRTGQGMQTQYF
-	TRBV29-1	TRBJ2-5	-	CSVGGGYF
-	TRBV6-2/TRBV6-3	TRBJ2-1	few	CASSHGLAEKQFF
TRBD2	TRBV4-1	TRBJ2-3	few	CASSQERWGGTDTQYF
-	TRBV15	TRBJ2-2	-	CATSRADNGELFF
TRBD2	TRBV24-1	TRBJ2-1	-	CATSDRLAGNGNEQFF
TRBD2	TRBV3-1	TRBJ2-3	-	CASSQGGLAGVNTQYF
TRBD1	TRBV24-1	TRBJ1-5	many	CATSDVGQGNQPQHF
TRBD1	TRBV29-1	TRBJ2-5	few	CSYTGGAETQYF
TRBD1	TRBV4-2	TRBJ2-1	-	CASSQDGQDDNEQFF
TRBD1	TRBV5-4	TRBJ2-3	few	CASSPDRATDTQYF
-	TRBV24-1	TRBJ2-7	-	CASAGTGTYEQYF
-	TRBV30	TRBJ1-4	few	CAWSVSLAAGVGEKLFF
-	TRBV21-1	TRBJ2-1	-	CASSKGLDLGGFLYEQFF
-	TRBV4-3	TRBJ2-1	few	CASSQDLGADEQFF
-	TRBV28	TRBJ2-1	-	CASTVGSSYNEQFF
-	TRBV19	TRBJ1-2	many	CASTQDGTNYGYTF
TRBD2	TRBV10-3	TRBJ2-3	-	CAISEPGLGSGSADTQYF
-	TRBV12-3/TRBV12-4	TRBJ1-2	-	CASSLGVPPTSF
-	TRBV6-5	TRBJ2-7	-	CASSYRGGLSYEQYF
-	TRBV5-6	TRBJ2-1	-	CASSLGLDPREEGNEQFF
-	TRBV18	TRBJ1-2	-	CASSPEGGYGYTF